The rows below give T cell receptor beta chains drawn from one sample of a study of cytomegalovirus exposure and HLA in healthy donors. TCRdb keeps only in-frame clones here, not all; method: immunoSEQ multiplex PCR. The table includes about 150,000 clones, about three quarters detected once. The sequenced sample was PBMCs. These receptors all stem from a man aged 40-50 years in good health and CMV-seronegative. CDR3s include the opening cysteine and the closing phenylalanine or tryptophan. A D gene is named only where the DNA matches it firmly. A row's size may be missing; if present it is once, few, many or a size class.

D: TRBD2
J: TRBJ2-5
size: few
V: TRBV5-4
DNA: TGTGCCAGCAGCTTGGGAGGTAGCGGGAGAGAGACCCAGTACTTC
CDR3: CASSLGGSGRETQYF

D: TRBD1
J: TRBJ2-3
size: .
V: TRBV18
DNA: TGTGCCAGCTCACCTCGACAGGGAGAGGTCACAGATACGCAGTATTTT
CDR3: CASSPRQGEVTDTQYF

D: TRBD2
J: TRBJ2-3
size: .
V: TRBV7-2
DNA: TGTGCCAGCAGCCCAACGGGACTAGCCACAGATACGCAGTATTTT
CDR3: CASSPTGLATDTQYF

D: TRBD1
J: TRBJ1-4
size: .
V: TRBV11-2
DNA: TGTGCCAGCAGCTTAAGGGGACAGTTTGAAAAACTGTTTTTT
CDR3: CASSLRGQFEKLFF

D: .
J: TRBJ2-3
size: few
V: TRBV6-1
DNA: TGTGCCAGCAACCTCCAGTGGGAGAGGTCAGATACGCAGTATTTT
CDR3: CASNLQWERSDTQYF

D: .
J: TRBJ2-2
size: .
V: TRBV9
DNA: TGTGCCAGCAGCGAACCATCTCATCCTAGAACCGGGGAGCTGTTTTTT
CDR3: CASSEPSHPRTGELFF

D: .
J: TRBJ2-1
size: few
V: TRBV29-1
DNA: TGCAGCGCCACCAACTTAAACGGGCAGTTCTTC
CDR3: CSATNLNGQFF

D: .
J: TRBJ2-1
size: .
V: TRBV6-5
DNA: TGTGCCAGCAGTTATTCTAGGGGCTACAATGAGCAGTTCTTC
CDR3: CASSYSRGYNEQFF

D: .
J: TRBJ2-7
size: .
V: TRBV4-2
DNA: TGTGCCAGCAGCCAAGGAGATGACAACTCCTACGAGCAGTACTTC
CDR3: CASSQGDDNSYEQYF

D: .
J: TRBJ2-7
size: .
V: TRBV5-1
DNA: TGCGCCAGCACCCTAACAGGGAGTTCCGGCGAGCAGTACTTC
CDR3: CASTLTGSSGEQYF

D: TRBD2
J: TRBJ2-7
size: .
V: TRBV4-2
DNA: TGTGCCAGCAGTCCTCTGAATATCCACTCTTTGAGCGGGGTGGAGCAGTACTTC
CDR3: CASSPLNIHSLSGVEQYF

D: TRBD1
J: TRBJ2-2
size: .
V: TRBV7-9
DNA: TGTTCCAGCAGCCCATTCCCGACAGGGGGCACCGGGGAGCTGTTTTTT
CDR3: CSSSPFPTGGTGELFF

D: TRBD2
J: TRBJ2-7
size: .
V: TRBV5-4
DNA: TGTGCCAGCAGCTTGTGGGTAGCGGGAGGGTCCTCTTACGAGCAGTACTTC
CDR3: CASSLWVAGGSSYEQYF

D: TRBD2
J: TRBJ2-3
size: .
V: TRBV5-1
DNA: TGCGCCAGCAGCTTGACAAGGGCGGGAGGGCCCCGAGATACGCAGTATTTT
CDR3: CASSLTRAGGPRDTQYF

D: TRBD1
J: TRBJ2-5
size: .
V: TRBV7-9
DNA: TGTGCCAGCAGCGGGGGACAGGGATGGGAGACCCAGTACTTC
CDR3: CASSGGQGWETQYF

D: .
J: TRBJ1-3
size: .
V: TRBV11-2
DNA: TGTGCCAGCAGCCCGCGGGACGGCTCTGGAAACACCATATATTTT
CDR3: CASSPRDGSGNTIYF